This passage covers 9 T cell receptor beta chains from one sample sequenced in a study of cytomegalovirus exposure and HLA in healthy donors (dated 2017 in TCRdb). Library preparation was by the immunoSEQ multiplex PCR assay. For the multiplex PCR, a mixture combining 60 forward primers for TCR Vbeta segments and 13 reverse primers for TCR Jbeta segments was used. TCRdb provides this immuneACCESS table in a form limited to in-frame rearrangements. Some clones are lacking; in checked studies, under half of them reflect an unresolved V gene, and why the rest are absent is not known. The sample table shows just under 250,000 clones, and around 76% are seen once. The ten largest make up 5.4% of the sample. The specimen was PBMCs. The receptor set was obtained from a woman in her forties in good health and CMV-seropositive.

In this sample, this clone turned up a few times. The chain recombines TRBV28 with TRBJ1-5; 8 nucleotides match TRBD1. Trimming at V came to 7 bases and at J to 0 bases, leaving 17 bases not matched to a gene. CDR3 size: 19 residues. Germline lookup yields CDR1 MDHEN and CDR2 SYDVKM. The CDR3 coding sequence is TGTGCCAGCACCACAATAACAACAGGGGGATCTTATAGCAATCAGCCCCAGCATTTT. Translation gives CASTTITTGGSYSNQPQHF.

The table lists this clone with a count of one. The V call is TRBV2, the J call TRBJ2-7; 7 positions agree with TRBD1. The V and J ends lost 1 base and 4 bases, in that order; junction bases with no gene match: 7. Per the germline V gene, CDR1 is SNHLY and CDR2 is FYNNEI. The CDR3 sequence is 15 residues long. For the CDR3, the DNA is TGTGCCAGCAGTGAAGGGACAGGTCTTTGGTACGAGCAGTACTTC. This encodes CASSEGTGLWYEQYF.

V gene TRBV18 combines with J gene TRBJ2-4; 8 bases are shared with TRBD2. The ends lost 3 bases at V and 14 bases at J; junction bases unmatched: 15. The CDR3 loop spans 15 amino acids. The germline V gene has CDR1 KGHSH and CDR2 LQKENI. CDR3 DNA: TGTGCCAGCTCACCCAAGGGGAGCGGGAGATTCAGAGAGTACTTC. Protein sequence: CASSPKGSGRFREYF.

This chain links TRBV7-3 with TRBJ2-1; no clear D. The CDR3 has 16 amino acids. The ends were cut back, 5 bases at V and 6 bases at J, with 20 bases in the middle. Germline CDR1 is SGHTA and CDR2 is FQGTGA. The CDR3 protein is CASSPQRDSLPNEQFF. The DNA of the CDR3 is TGTGCCAGCAGCCCCCAGCGTGATAGTCTGCCCAATGAGCAGTTCTTC. The variable domain in full, completed from reference TRBV7-3 and TRBJ2-1, reads GAGVSQTPSNKVTEKGKYVELRCDPISGHTALYWYRQSLGQGPEFLIYFQGTGAADDSGLPNDRFFAVRPEGSVSTLKIQRTERGDSAVYLCASSPQRDSLPNEQFFGPGTRLTVL.

The chain recombines TRBV29-1 with TRBJ2-3; maybe TRBD2 (6 bases). There are 16 residues in the CDR3. Germline CDR1 reads SQVTM; CDR2 reads ANQGSEA. The V and J ends lost 1 base and 1 base respectively, with 15 bases between them. CDR3: CSVEASGLSRTDTQYF. The CDR3 DNA reads as TGCAGCGTTGAAGCTTCGGGACTTTCCCGCACAGATACGCAGTATTTT.

With respect to this clone: A junction boundary mismatches the germline segment, possibly from a read error. V usage is TRBV11-3 and J usage is TRBJ2-2; tentatively, D is TRBD2 (6 bases). Germline CDR1 SGHNT, CDR2 YENEEA. The length of the CDR3 is 13 residues. CDR3 loop: CASSSRVGGEPFF. CDR3 DNA sequence: TGTGCCAGCAGCTCGAGGGTGGGCGGGGAGCCGTTTTTT.

In regard to this clone: Mismatch with germline at one junction end may stem from a read error. The chain employs TRBV7-7 and TRBJ2-5; D is possibly TRBD2 (5 bases). The length of the CDR3 is 13 residues. Germline CDR1 reads SSHAT; CDR2 reads FNYEAQ (reference sequence). CDR3 sequence: CASSIGLSETQYF. The CDR3 DNA sequence: TGTGCTAGCAGCATCGGACTGTCGGAGACCCAGTACTTC.

V gene TRBV5-4 combines with J gene TRBJ1-6, with D tentatively TRBD1 (5 bases). V was shortened by 4 bases and J by 9 bases, with 17 bases between the two germline ends. The V gene's germline CDR1 is SGHNT and CDR2 YYREEE (reference sequence). This CDR3 comprises 15 residues. CDR3 loop: CASSPQEGSGSPLHF. CDR3 nucleotide sequence: TGTGCCAGCAGCCCACAGGAGGGGTCCGGTTCACCCCTCCACTTT.

This clone was observed once. The sample holds other DNA sequences that translate to the same CDR3. V is TRBV20-1 and J is TRBJ1-1; D ambiguous. The CDR3 extends over 11 amino acids. With 4 bases removed from V and 1 base from J, the gap between germline ends came to 4 bases. Germline V gives CDR1 DFQATT, CDR2 SNEGSKA (reference sequence). The CDR3 DNA reads as TGCAGTGCTACAGGGAACACTGAAGCTTTCTTT. It encodes CSATGNTEAFF.